This TCR beta chain was sequenced for a study of CD8+ T cells in alopecia areata. RNA extraction and reverse transcription yielded cDNA as sequencing template. Generated by immunoSEQ multiplex PCR, the TCRdb table keeps only in-frame clones and is missing some. Of some 42,000 clones in the sample, just under 95% were seen once. V lost 4 bases to trimming and J lost 9 bases, with 15 bases between them. The length of the CDR3 is 13 residues. The germline V gene has CDR1 PRHDT and CDR2 FYEKMQ (reference sequence). Study-level points and caveats: Expanded CD8+ clones among the top 100, as well as scalp clonality, were significantly decreased by tofacitinib. During tofacitinib treatment, many expanded lesional clones remained in scalp and blood.

Turning to this clone: Antigen specificity is unknown.

Treatment described: oral pan-JAK inhibitor, 5-10 mg twice daily. As part of sample collection, lesional scalp punch biopsies and peripheral blood were taken from alopecia areata patients. The receptor's source is a human donor with alopecia areata. Sequencing used CD8+ T cells sorted from blood, obtained at week 24, from a patient treated with tofacitinib. This sequence joins TRBV13 and TRBJ2-5; D not resolved. The CDR3 reads CASSSTRLDAQYF. The CDR3 nucleotides are TGTGCCAGCAGCTCTACACGACTGGACGCCCAGTACTTC.